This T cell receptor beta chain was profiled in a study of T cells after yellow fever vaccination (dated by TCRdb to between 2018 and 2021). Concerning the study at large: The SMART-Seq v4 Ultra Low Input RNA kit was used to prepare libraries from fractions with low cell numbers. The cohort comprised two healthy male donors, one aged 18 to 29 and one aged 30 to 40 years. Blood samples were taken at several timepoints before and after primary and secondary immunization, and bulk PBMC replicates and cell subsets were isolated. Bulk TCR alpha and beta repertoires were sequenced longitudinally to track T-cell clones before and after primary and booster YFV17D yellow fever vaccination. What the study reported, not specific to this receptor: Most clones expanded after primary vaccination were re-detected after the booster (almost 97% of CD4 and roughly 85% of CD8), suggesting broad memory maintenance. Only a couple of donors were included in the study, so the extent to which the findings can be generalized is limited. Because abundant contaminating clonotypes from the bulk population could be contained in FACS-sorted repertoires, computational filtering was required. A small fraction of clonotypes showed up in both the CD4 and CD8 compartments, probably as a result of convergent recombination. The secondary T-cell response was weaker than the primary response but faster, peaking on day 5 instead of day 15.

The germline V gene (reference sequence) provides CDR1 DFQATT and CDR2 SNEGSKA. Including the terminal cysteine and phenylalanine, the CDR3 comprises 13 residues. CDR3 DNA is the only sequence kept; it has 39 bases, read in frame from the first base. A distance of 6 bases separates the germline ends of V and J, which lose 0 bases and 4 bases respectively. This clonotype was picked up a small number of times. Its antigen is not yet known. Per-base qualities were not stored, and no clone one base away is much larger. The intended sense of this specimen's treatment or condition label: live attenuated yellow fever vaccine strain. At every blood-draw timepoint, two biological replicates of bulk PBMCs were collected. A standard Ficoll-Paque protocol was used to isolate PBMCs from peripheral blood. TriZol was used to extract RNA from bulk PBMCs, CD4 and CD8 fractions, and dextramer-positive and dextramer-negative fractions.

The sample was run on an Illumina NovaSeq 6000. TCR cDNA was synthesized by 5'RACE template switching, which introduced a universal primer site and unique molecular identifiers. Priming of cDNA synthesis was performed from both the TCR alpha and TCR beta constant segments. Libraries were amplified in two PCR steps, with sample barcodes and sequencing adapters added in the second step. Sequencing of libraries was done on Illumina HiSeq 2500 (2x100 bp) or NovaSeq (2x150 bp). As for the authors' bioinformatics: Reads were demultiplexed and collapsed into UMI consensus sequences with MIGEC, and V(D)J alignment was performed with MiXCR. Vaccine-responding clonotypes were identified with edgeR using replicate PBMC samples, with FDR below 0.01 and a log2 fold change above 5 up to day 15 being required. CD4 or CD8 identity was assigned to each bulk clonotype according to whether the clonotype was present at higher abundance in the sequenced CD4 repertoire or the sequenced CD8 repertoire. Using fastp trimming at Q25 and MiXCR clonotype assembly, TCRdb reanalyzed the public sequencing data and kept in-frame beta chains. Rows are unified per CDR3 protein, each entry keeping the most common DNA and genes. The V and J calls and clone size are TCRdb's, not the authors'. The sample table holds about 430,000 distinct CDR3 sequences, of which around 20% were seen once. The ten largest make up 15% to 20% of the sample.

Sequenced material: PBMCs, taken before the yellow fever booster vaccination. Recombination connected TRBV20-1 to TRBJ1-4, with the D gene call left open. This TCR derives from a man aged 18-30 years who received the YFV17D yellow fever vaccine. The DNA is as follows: TGCAGTGCTAGAGAAAACAATAATGAAAAACTGTTTTTT. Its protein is CSARENNNEKLFF.